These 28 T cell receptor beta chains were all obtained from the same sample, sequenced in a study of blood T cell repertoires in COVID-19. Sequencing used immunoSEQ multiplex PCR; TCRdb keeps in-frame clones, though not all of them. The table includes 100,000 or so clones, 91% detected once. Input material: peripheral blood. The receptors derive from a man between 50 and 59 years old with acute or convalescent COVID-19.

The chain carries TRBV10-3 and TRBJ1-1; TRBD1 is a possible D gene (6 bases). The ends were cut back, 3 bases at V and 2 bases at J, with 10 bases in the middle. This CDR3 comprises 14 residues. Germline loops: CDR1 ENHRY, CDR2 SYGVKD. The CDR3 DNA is TGTGCCATCAGTGAAGACAGGACCAACACTGAAGCTTTCTTT. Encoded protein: CAISEDRTNTEAFF.

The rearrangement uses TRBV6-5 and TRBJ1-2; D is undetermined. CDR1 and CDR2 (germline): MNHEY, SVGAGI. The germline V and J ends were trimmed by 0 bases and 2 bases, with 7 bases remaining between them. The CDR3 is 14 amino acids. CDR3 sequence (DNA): TGTGCCAGCAGTTACTCGGCGGTGAACTATGGCTACACCTTC. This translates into CASSYSAVNYGYTF.

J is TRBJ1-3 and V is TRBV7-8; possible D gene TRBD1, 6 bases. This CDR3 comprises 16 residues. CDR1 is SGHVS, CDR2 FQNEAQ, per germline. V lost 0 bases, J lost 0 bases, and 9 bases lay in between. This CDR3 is CASSLADRNSGNTIYF. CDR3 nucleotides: TGTGCCAGCAGCTTAGCCGACAGGAACTCTGGAAACACCATATATTTT.

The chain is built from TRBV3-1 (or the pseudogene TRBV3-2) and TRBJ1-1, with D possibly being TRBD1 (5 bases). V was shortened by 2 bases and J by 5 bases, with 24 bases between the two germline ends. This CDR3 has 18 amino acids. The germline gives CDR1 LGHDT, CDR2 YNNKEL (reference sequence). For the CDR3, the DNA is TGTGCCAGCAGCCAAAGAATCTTGCTCAGGGATTATGGGACTGAAGCTTTCTTT. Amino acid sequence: CASSQRILLRDYGTEAFF.

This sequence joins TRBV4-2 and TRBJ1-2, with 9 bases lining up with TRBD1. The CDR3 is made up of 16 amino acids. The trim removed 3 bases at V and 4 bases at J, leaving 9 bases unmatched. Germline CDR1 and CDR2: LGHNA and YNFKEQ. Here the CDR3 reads CASSHRTGDSVYGYTF. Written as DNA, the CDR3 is TGTGCCAGCAGCCATCGGACAGGGGATTCGGTCTATGGCTACACCTTC.

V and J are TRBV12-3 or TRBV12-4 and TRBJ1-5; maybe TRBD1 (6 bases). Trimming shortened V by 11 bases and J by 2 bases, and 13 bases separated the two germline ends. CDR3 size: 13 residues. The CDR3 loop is CASRGAGNQPQHF. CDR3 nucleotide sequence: TGTGCCTCCAGGGGTGCAGGCAATCAGCCCCAGCATTTT.

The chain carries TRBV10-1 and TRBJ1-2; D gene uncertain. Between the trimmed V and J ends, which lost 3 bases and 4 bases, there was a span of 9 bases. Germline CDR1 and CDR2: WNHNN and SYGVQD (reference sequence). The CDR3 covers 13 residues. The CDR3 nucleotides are TGCGCCAGCAGTGATTCGCGGAGCTATGGCTACACCTTC. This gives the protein CASSDSRSYGYTF.

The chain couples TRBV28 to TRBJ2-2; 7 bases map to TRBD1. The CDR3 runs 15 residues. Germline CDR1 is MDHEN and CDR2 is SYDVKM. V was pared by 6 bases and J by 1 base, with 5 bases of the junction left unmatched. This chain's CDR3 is CASSYGTVNTGELFF. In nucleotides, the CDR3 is TGTGCCAGCAGCTACGGGACAGTGAACACCGGGGAGCTGTTTTTT.

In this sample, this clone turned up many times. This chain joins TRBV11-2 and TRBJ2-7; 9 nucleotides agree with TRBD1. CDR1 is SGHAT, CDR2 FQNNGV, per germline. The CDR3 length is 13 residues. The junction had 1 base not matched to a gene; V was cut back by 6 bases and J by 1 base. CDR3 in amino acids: CASRGQGSYEQYF. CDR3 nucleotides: TGTGCCAGCAGGGGACAGGGATCCTACGAGCAGTACTTC.

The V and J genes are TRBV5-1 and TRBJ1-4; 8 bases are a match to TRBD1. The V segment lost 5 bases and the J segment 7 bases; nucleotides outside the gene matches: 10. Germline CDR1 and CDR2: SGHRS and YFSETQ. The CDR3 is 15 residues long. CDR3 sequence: CASSKEDRVPEKLFF. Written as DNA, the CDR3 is TGCGCCAGCAGTAAAGAGGACAGGGTTCCTGAAAAACTGTTTTTT.

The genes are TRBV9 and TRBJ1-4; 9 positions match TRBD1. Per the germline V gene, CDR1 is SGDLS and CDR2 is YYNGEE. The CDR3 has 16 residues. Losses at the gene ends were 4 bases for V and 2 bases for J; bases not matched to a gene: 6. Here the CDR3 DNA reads TGTGCCAGCAGCTCGGGACAGGGAGCGACTAATGAAAAACTGTTTTTT. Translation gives CASSSGQGATNEKLFF.

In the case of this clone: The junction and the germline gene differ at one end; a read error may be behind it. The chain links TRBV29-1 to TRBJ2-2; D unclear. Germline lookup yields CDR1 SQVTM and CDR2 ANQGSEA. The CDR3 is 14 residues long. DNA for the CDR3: TGCAGCGCTGAACCGGGTCCGAACACCGGGGAGCTGTTTTTT. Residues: CSAEPGPNTGELFF.

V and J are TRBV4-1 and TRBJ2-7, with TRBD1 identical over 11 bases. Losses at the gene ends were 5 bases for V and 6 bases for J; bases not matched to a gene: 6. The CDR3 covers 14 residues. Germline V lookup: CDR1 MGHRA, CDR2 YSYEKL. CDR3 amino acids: CASSFRTGGAEQYF. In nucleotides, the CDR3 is TGCGCCAGCAGCTTCCGGACAGGGGGCGCCGAGCAGTACTTC.

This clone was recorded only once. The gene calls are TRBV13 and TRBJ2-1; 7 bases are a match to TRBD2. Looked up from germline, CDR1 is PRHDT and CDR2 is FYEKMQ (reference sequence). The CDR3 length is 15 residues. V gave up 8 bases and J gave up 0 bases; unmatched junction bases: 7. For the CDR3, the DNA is TGTGCCAGCGGACTAGGATTAGGCTCCTACAATGAGCAGTTCTTC. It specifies CASGLGLGSYNEQFF.

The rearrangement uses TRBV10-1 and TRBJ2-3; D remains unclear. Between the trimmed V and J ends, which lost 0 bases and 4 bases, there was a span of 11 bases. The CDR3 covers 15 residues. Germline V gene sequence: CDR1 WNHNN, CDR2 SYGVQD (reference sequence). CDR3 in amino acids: CASSESGRPADTQYF. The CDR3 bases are TGCGCCAGCAGTGAGTCGGGCCGGCCGGCAGATACGCAGTATTTT.

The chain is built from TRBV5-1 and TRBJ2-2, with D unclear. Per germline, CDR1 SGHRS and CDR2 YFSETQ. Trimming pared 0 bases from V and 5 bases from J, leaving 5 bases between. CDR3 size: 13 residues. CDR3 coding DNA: TGCGCCAGCAGCTTGGTCCTGACCGGGGAGCTGTTTTTT. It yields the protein CASSLVLTGELFF.

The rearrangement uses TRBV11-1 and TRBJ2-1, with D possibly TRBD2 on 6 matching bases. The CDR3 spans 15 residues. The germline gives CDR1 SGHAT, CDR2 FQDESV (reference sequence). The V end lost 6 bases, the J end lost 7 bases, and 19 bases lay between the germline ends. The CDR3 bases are TGTGCCAGCAGTCCTCTTGCGGGGCTCTATAATGAGCAGTTCTTC. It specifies CASSPLAGLYNEQFF.

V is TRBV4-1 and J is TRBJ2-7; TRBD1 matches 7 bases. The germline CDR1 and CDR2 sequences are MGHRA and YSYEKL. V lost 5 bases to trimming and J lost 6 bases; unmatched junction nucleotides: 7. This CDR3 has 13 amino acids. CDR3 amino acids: CASSYTGEVEQYF. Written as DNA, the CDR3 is TGCGCCAGCAGCTACACAGGGGAAGTCGAGCAGTACTTC.

The CDR3 loop is CATRTASAGGDEQFF. The CDR3 nucleotides are TGTGCCACCCGAACGGCGAGTGCGGGGGGCGATGAGCAGTTCTTC. The genes are TRBV6-5 and TRBJ2-1; TRBD2 aligns across 8 bases. The V and J ends lost 10 bases and 8 bases, in that order; junction bases with no gene match: 16. The CDR3 length is 15 residues. Per the germline V gene, CDR1 is MNHEY and CDR2 is SVGAGI.

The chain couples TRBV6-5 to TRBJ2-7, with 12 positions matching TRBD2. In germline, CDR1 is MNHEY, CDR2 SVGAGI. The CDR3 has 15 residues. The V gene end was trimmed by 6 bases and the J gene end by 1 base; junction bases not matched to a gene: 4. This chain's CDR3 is CASSVLAGGSYEQYF. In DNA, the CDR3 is TGTGCCAGCAGCGTACTAGCGGGGGGTTCCTACGAGCAGTACTTC.

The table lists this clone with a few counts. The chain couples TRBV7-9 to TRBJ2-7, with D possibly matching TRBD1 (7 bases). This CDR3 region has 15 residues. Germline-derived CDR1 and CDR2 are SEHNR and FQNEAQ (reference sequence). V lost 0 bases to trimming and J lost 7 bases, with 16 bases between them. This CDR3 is CASSLARGQPGEQYF. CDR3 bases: TGTGCCAGCAGCTTAGCGCGGGGACAGCCGGGGGAGCAGTACTTC.

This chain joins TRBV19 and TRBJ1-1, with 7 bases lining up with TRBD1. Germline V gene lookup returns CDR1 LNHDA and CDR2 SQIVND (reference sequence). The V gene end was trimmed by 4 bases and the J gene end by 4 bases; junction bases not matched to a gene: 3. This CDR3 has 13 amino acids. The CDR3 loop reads CASSRDSFTEAFF. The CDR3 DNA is TGTGCCAGTAGTAGGGACAGCTTCACTGAAGCTTTCTTT.

The CDR3 loop reads CSVGEGSQPQHF. The CDR3 coding sequence is TGCAGCGTTGGGGAGGGCAGTCAGCCCCAGCATTTT. The rearrangement uses TRBV29-1 and TRBJ1-5; D is undetermined. The CDR3 has 12 residues. Trimming removed 4 bases at V and 6 bases at J, with 10 bases between. Germline V CDR1 and CDR2: SQVTM, ANQGSEA.

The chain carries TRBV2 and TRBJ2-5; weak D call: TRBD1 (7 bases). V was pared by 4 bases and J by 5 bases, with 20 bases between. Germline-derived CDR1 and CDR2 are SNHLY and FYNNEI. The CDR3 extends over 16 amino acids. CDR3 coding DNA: TGTGCCAGCAGTGCCCTCTCAGGGGGGCGAAGGGAGACCCAGTACTTC. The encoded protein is CASSALSGGRRETQYF.

CDR3 nucleotides: TGTGCCAGCAGCTTCCGGGGGGACATGAACACTGAAGCTTTCTTT. Protein: CASSFRGDMNTEAFF. V and J are TRBV9 and TRBJ1-1; D might be TRBD1 (6 bases). The length of the CDR3 is 15 residues. Germline values: CDR1 SGDLS, CDR2 YYNGEE. Trimming pared 4 bases from V and 0 bases from J, leaving 13 bases between.

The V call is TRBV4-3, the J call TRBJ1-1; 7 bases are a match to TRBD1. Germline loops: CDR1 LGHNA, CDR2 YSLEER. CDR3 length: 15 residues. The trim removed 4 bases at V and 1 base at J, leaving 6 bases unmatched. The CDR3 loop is CASSLQTGTNTEAFF. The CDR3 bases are TGCGCCAGCAGCCTACAGACAGGGACGAACACTGAAGCTTTCTTT.

In nucleotides, the CDR3 is TGTGCCAGCAATGACAGGGGCGTACAGCCCCAGCATTTT. It specifies CASNDRGVQPQHF. This chain connects TRBV2 to TRBJ1-5, with TRBD1 identical over 8 bases. CDR3 length equals 13 residues. Germline values: CDR1 SNHLY, CDR2 FYNNEI. V shed 7 bases, J shed 7 bases, and the junction held 6 bases outside the gene matches.

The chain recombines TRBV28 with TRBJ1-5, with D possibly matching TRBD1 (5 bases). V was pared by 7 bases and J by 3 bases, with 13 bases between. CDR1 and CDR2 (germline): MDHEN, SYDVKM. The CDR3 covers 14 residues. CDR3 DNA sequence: TGTGCCAGCACCATGTGGGGGGACAATCAGCCCCAGCATTTT. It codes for CASTMWGDNQPQHF.